These 10 T cell receptor beta chains were sequenced from one sample in a study of T cell changes during pregnancy in multiple sclerosis. TCRdb keeps only in-frame clones here, not all; method: immunoSEQ multiplex PCR. Of roughly 56,000 clones in the sample, more than 80% were seen once. Sequenced here: CD4+ T cells from peripheral blood mononuclear cells, sampled after pregnancy. The receptors derive from a female donor in good health, enrolled as a control in a pregnancy study.

V gene TRBV6-1 combines with J gene TRBJ1-5; D is possibly TRBD1 (6 bases). The CDR3 totals 14 residues. Germline V gene data show CDR1 as MNHNS and CDR2 as SASEGT. V was cut by 9 bases and J by 7 bases, with 19 bases left in between. The CDR3: CASRPQGLRQPQHF. The CDR3 DNA reads as TGTGCCAGTCGCCCACAGGGTCTTCGACAGCCCCAGCATTTT.

This chain uses TRBV7-2 with TRBJ2-5; D remains unclear. CDR3 length equals 12 residues. Germline lookup yields CDR1 SGHTA and CDR2 FQGNSA. Trimming cost V 2 bases and J 5 bases, with 6 bases left between them. As DNA, the CDR3 is TGTGCCAGCAGCTTAACGGAGGAGACCCAGTACTTC. It specifies CASSLTEETQYF.

This chain links TRBV6-5 with TRBJ1-4; 10 bases align to TRBD1. V shed 5 bases, J shed 7 bases, and the junction held 7 bases outside the gene matches. The CDR3 sequence is 15 residues long. CDR1 is MNHEY, CDR2 SVGAGI, per germline. The CDR3 loop reads CASSADRGRVEKLFF. In nucleotides, the CDR3 is TGTGCCAGCAGTGCCGACAGGGGGCGCGTTGAAAAACTGTTTTTT.

This clone has only a few counts. This sequence joins TRBV5-4 and TRBJ1-5; unclear D gene. From germline, CDR1 is SGHNT and CDR2 YYREEE (reference sequence). V shed 0 bases and J shed 2 bases, with 3 bases lying between them. This CDR3 has 13 amino acids. For the CDR3, the DNA is TGTGCCAGCAGCTTGGCCGGCAATCAGCCCCAGCATTTT. This gives the protein CASSLAGNQPQHF.

CDR3 coding DNA: TGTGCCAGCAGCGTAGACACGGGAGGAGATGAAAAACTGTTTTTT. This translates into CASSVDTGGDEKLFF. The chain combines TRBV9 with TRBJ1-4; D is unclear. This CDR3 has 15 residues. V lost 0 bases and J 6 bases, leaving 12 bases between the germline ends. Germline assignment: CDR1 SGDLS and CDR2 YYNGEE.

The gene calls are TRBV29-1 and TRBJ2-5; D not resolved. V was trimmed by 5 bases and J by 1 base, leaving 8 bases between them. The CDR3 totals 12 residues. From germline, CDR1 is SQVTM and CDR2 ANQGSEA. CDR3 region: CSVISVQETQYF. CDR3 DNA: TGCAGCGTTATATCAGTCCAAGAGACCCAGTACTTC.

The J gene is TRBJ1-5, the V gene TRBV5-8, with 8 bases fitting TRBD1. This CDR3 is built from 13 residues. Germline trimming cut 4 bases from V and 7 bases from J; bases unmatched to any gene: 4. Germline CDR1 SGHTS, CDR2 YDEGEE. This CDR3 is CASSTGQGQPQHF. As DNA, the CDR3 is TGTGCCAGCAGCACAGGACAGGGCCAGCCCCAGCATTTT.

The chain links TRBV27 to TRBJ1-2; 8 nucleotides match TRBD1. Germline-derived CDR1 and CDR2 are MNHEY and SMNVEV (reference sequence). The CDR3 spans 17 residues. The V gene end was trimmed by 0 bases and the J gene end by 4 bases; junction bases not matched to a gene: 10. CDR3 DNA: TGTGCCAGCAGTTTATCCCCCCCTGGACAGGGCAGCTATGGCTACACCTTC. Amino acid sequence: CASSLSPPGQGSYGYTF.

This chain joins TRBV14 and TRBJ2-7; D possibly corresponds to TRBD1 (6 bases). Germline V gene data show CDR1 as SGHDN and CDR2 as FVKESK. Trimming pared 1 base from V and 3 bases from J, leaving 10 bases between. This CDR3 has 14 amino acids. CDR3 coding DNA: TGTGCCAGCAGCCAAGGGGGACATCTCTACGAGCAGTACTTC. This gives the protein CASSQGGHLYEQYF.

The V and J genes are TRBV5-4 and TRBJ1-1; D ambiguous. This CDR3 is 14 amino acids long. The germline V gene has CDR1 SGHNT and CDR2 YYREEE (reference sequence). The V and J ends lost 0 bases and 1 base respectively, with 7 bases between them. CDR3 sequence reads: CASSLESRNTEAFF. CDR3 sequence (DNA): TGTGCCAGCAGCTTGGAATCGAGGAACACTGAAGCTTTCTTT. The complete variable domain, with remaining parts taken from reference TRBV5-4 and TRBJ1-1, reads ETGVTQSPTHLIKTRGQQVTLRCSSQSGHNTVSWYQQALGQGPQFIFQYYREEENGRGNFPPRFSGLQFPNYSSELNVNALELDDSALYLCASSLESRNTEAFFGQGTRLTVV.